This TCR beta chain was sequenced during a study of blood T cells in healthy people across ages. General study points: Shifts in expanded clonotypes may have been confounded by donor CMV status, which was unknown.

Germline loops: CDR1 KGHDR, CDR2 SFDVKD. The CDR3 is 15 residues long. Germline trimming cut 3 bases from V and 5 bases from J; bases unmatched to any gene: 3. A word on this clonotype: Its specificity is unknown.

Then a second PCR, running about 6 to 12 cycles, was carried out with a sample-barcoded 5' primer and a J-beta primer mix. Each cDNA molecule, via a template-switch adaptor with 12 random nucleotides, was tagged. Each CDR3 protein gets one entry after TCRdb re-called the 5' RACE reads with MiXCR. This repertoire shows 700,000 to 900,000 distinct CDR3 sequences, roughly 53% found once; its top ten account for 41%. Drawing of peripheral blood yielded approximately 10 milliliters from each donor. Extracted total RNA amounted to at least 5.5 micrograms for each sample. The receptor was isolated from a man at least 80 years old in good health. This sequence joins TRBV24-1 and TRBJ2-1, with 10 bases lining up with TRBD2. Sequenced: blood. In DNA, the CDR3 is TGTGCCACCAGTGATAGCGGGAGGGCTAACAATGAGCAGTTCTTC. Amino acid sequence: CATSDSGRANNEQFF.